This TCR beta chain originates from a study of blood T cells in healthy people across ages. This clonotype was seen at least ten times. One junction end does not reproduce the germline sequence, and a read error may be involved. The use of a sample-barcoded 5' primer and a J-beta primer mix characterized a second PCR of about 7 to 12 cycles. Via MiXCR, TCRdb re-called the 5' RACE reads, giving one row per CDR3 protein. This sample has just under 900,000 distinct CDR3 sequences; more than 25% occur once, and the top ten carry 17%. The sequence was collected from a woman older than 75 in good health. Sequenced: blood.

CDR3 nucleotides: TGCGCCAGCAGCCCATCCTCCTCCTACAATGAGCAGTTCTTC. Translated, it gives CASSPSSSYNEQFF. This rearrangement joins TRBV11-2 to TRBJ2-1, with D hard to call. The CDR3 is 14 residues long. Germline assignment: CDR1 SGHAT and CDR2 FQNNGV.